The 16 T cell receptor beta chains below were found in one sample sequenced in a study of graft-versus-host responses after intestinal transplantation. Data came from immunoSEQ multiplex PCR; TCRdb stores just in-frame clones and leaves some out. Here the sample spans 6,000 to 9,000 clones, less than 40% being singletons. This specimen consisted of alloreactive CD4+ T cells from a mixed lymphocyte reaction culture, obtained before transplantation. Indicated subset: CFSE-low proliferating T cells sorted from roughly six-day pre-transplant mixed lymphocyte reaction (GvH or HvG direction). These TCRs come from a human patient who was an organ donor for intestinal transplantation.

This clone was counted a few times. The chain has TRBV28 and TRBJ2-6, with D unclear. The CDR3 runs 14 residues. Trimming took 6 bases from V and 0 from J, leaving 6 bases between them. Per germline, CDR1 MDHEN and CDR2 SYDVKM. The CDR3 loop reads CASSVSSGANVLTF. DNA for the CDR3: TGTGCCAGCAGCGTTAGCTCTGGGGCCAACGTCCTGACTTTC.

The chain couples TRBV5-1 to TRBJ2-5; 8 nucleotides line up with TRBD2. This CDR3 has 18 amino acids. V trimming: 0 bases; J trimming: 1 base; junction bases outside the gene matches: 11. Germline CDR1 reads SGHRS; CDR2 reads YFSETQ. For the CDR3, the DNA is TGCGCCAGCAGCTTGGTCGGGACTAGGACACCACGCCAAGAGACCCAGTACTTC. Amino acid sequence: CASSLVGTRTPRQETQYF.

This clone was detected only a few times. The chain links TRBV5-1 to TRBJ1-1; TRBD1 agrees at 9 bases. The germline V gene has CDR1 SGHRS and CDR2 YFSETQ. V dropped 2 bases and J dropped 3; count of bases not matched to a gene: 5. This CDR3 is built from 15 residues. CDR3 loop: CASSLPTGGDTEAFF. The CDR3 DNA is TGCGCCAGCAGCTTACCGACAGGGGGGGACACTGAAGCTTTCTTT.

The chain carries TRBV30 and TRBJ2-7; 12 nucleotides align to TRBD2. The germline gives CDR1 GTSNPN, CDR2 SVGIG (reference sequence). CDR3 length: 18 residues. The J segment lost 4 bases and the V segment lost 3 bases, leaving 16 bases of the junction unmatched. CDR3 loop: CAWSHPLNRTSGDYEQYF. Here the CDR3 DNA reads TGTGCCTGGAGCCATCCGCTCAACCGGACTAGCGGGGATTACGAGCAGTACTTC.

The J gene is TRBJ2-7, the V gene TRBV28, with 9 bases that match TRBD1. Germline assignment: CDR1 MDHEN and CDR2 SYDVKM. V was clipped by 5 bases and J by 1 base; unmatched bases: 6. This CDR3 region has 15 residues. This CDR3 reads CASSPGDRASYEQYF. The CDR3 bases are TGTGCCAGCAGTCCCGGGGACAGGGCTTCCTACGAGCAGTACTTC.

This clone was recorded a few times. The chain links TRBV30 to TRBJ2-1; D not resolved. The CDR3 is 12 amino acids. Germline CDR1 and CDR2: GTSNPN and SVGIG (reference sequence). V was shortened by 1 base and J by 4 bases, with 5 bases between the two germline ends. Written as DNA, the CDR3 is TGTGCCTGGAGTGCCTTGTACAATGAGCAGTTCTTC. This gives the protein CAWSALYNEQFF.

By share, this clone counts as medium-sized (0.01 to 0.1%). The chain is built from TRBV6-1 and TRBJ1-4, with 10 bases that match TRBD1. CDR3 size: 16 residues. Germline V gene data show CDR1 as MNHNS and CDR2 as SASEGT. With V trimmed by 4 bases and J by 8 bases, 10 bases remained unmatched. CDR3 protein: CASSGLPGQGLEKLFF. The CDR3 coding sequence is TGTGCCAGCAGTGGCCTCCCGGGACAGGGGTTGGAAAAACTGTTTTTT.

This clone counts as medium-sized. The chain has TRBV11-3 and TRBJ2-7; 7 nucleotides agree with TRBD1. The CDR3 sequence is 14 residues long. J was trimmed by 2 bases and V by 4 bases; bases with no gene match: 5. CDR1 and CDR2 (germline): SGHNT, YENEEA. The CDR3 spells CASSSGGRPYEQYF. CDR3 DNA sequence: TGTGCCAGCAGCTCAGGGGGAAGGCCCTACGAGCAGTACTTC.

This clone is categorized as medium-sized (0.01 to 0.1%). The chain couples TRBV5-6 to TRBJ1-1; D might be TRBD1 (5 bases). This CDR3 contains 13 residues. V lost 3 bases, J lost 4 bases, and 10 bases lay in between. Germline CDR1 reads SGHDT; CDR2 reads YYEEEE. This CDR3 reads CASSYDRFTEAFF. CDR3 nucleotides: TGTGCCAGCAGCTATGACAGATTCACTGAAGCTTTCTTT.

In its sample, this clone was seen a few times. The chain joins TRBV2 to TRBJ2-1, with unresolved D. CDR1 and CDR2 (germline): SNHLY, FYNNEI. V was cut by 8 bases and J by 3 bases, with 11 bases left in between. The CDR3 spans 13 residues. CDR3: CASGPLRYNEQFF. CDR3 DNA sequence: TGTGCCAGCGGCCCCCTCCGCTACAATGAGCAGTTCTTC.

This clone was picked up a small number of times. The V gene is TRBV2, the J gene TRBJ1-5; D is unresolved. The CDR3 loop spans 16 amino acids. Trimming took off 2 bases at V and 0 bases at J, with 11 bases between the two ends. Looked up from germline, CDR1 is SNHLY and CDR2 is FYNNEI. CDR3 nucleotide sequence: TGTGCCAGCAGTGAATGGGCCGGCTATAGCAATCAGCCCCAGCATTTT. This gives the protein CASSEWAGYSNQPQHF. The full variable domain, rest sourced from reference TRBV2 and TRBJ1-5, is EPEVTQTPSHQVTQMGQEVILRCVPISNHLYFYWYRQILGQKVEFLVSFYNNEISEKSEIFDDQFSVERPDGSNFTLKIRSTKLEDSAMYFCASSEWAGYSNQPQHFGDGTRLSIL.

This clone has ten or more counts. The chain couples TRBV5-1 to TRBJ2-3, with TRBD2 as a possible D gene (6 bases). V was shortened by 7 bases and J by 2 bases, with 14 bases between the two germline ends. This CDR3 spans 14 amino acids. CDR1 SGHRS and CDR2 YFSETQ come from the germline V gene. Here the CDR3 DNA reads TGCGCCAGCGGGCCGGGGGAGTACACAGATACGCAGTATTTT. Protein product: CASGPGEYTDTQYF. Supplemented by reference TRBV5-1 and TRBJ2-3, the full variable domain reads KAGVTQTPRYLIKTRGQQVTLSCSPISGHRSVSWYQQTPGQGLQFLFEYFSETQRNKGNFPGRFSGRQFSNSRSEMNVSTLELGDSALYLCASGPGEYTDTQYFGPGTRLTVL.

The genes are TRBV28 and TRBJ2-1; 7 positions agree with TRBD2. The CDR3 is made up of 16 amino acids. The J segment lost 7 bases and the V segment lost 3 bases, leaving 12 bases of the junction unmatched. Germline V gives CDR1 MDHEN, CDR2 SYDVKM. CDR3 amino acids: CASSFITSERGNEQFF. CDR3 sequence (DNA): TGTGCCAGCAGTTTTATAACTAGCGAACGGGGGAATGAGCAGTTCTTC.

CDR3 protein: CARGPSGGFSTDTQYF. DNA of the CDR3: TGTGCCAGGGGGCCTAGCGGGGGGTTTAGCACAGATACGCAGTATTTT. The J gene is TRBJ2-3, the V gene TRBV2, with TRBD2 matching over 11 bases. There are 16 residues in the CDR3. Germline CDR1 is SNHLY and CDR2 is FYNNEI. J was trimmed by 0 bases and V by 9 bases; bases with no gene match: 8.

The table lists this clone with a few counts. This chain links TRBV5-6 with TRBJ1-1; D is perhaps TRBD1 (6 bases). The CDR3 totals 15 residues. Trimming removed 2 bases from V and 0 bases from J, with 11 bases in between. CDR1 and CDR2 (germline): SGHDT, YYEEEE. The CDR3 loop is CASSLLDRMNTEAFF. The CDR3 region has the DNA TGTGCCAGCAGCTTACTGGACAGAATGAACACTGAAGCTTTCTTT.

The CDR3 loop is CASGAGGTQIGAFF. The CDR3 DNA is TGTGCCAGCGGGGCAGGGGGGACACAAATTGGAGCTTTCTTT. V is TRBV7-9 and J is TRBJ1-1; TRBD1 matches at 7 bases. The CDR3 has 14 residues. Trimming cost V 8 bases and J 10 bases; bases outside gene matches: 16. Germline-derived CDR1 and CDR2 are SEHNR and FQNEAQ (reference sequence).